One and the same sample provided the 6 T cell receptor beta chains below, sequenced in a study of T cells after yellow fever vaccination. One entry per CDR3 protein results from TCRdb running MiXCR on the 5' RACE reads. Of about 69,000 distinct CDR3 sequences listed, around 6.2% are singletons. The sequences come from CD4+ T cells sorted from PBMCs, collected around 16 days after the first yellow fever vaccination. These receptors were collected from a man aged 18-30 years who received the YFV17D yellow fever vaccine.

This clonotype was seen ten or more times. The chain joins TRBV5-1 to TRBJ2-3; D is possibly TRBD1 or TRBD2 (5 bases each). The ends were cut back, 6 bases at V and 2 bases at J, with 16 bases in the middle. Germline assignment: CDR1 SGHRS and CDR2 YFSETQ. This CDR3 comprises 15 residues. The CDR3 DNA sequence: TGCGCCAGCACCCCAGATGAGGGGCTCACAGATACGCAGTATTTT. Amino acid sequence: CASTPDEGLTDTQYF.

This clonotype came up many times. The chain has TRBV10-1 and TRBJ2-3; TRBD1 might be the D (6 bases). Trimming removed 3 bases from V and 0 bases from J, with 13 bases in between. CDR1 and CDR2 (germline): WNHNN, SYGVQD (reference sequence). This CDR3 comprises 16 residues. CDR3 DNA sequence: TGCGCCAGCAGTGAAACCGGGACATATAGCACAGATACGCAGTATTTT. Residues: CASSETGTYSTDTQYF.

A few counts support this clonotype. V gene TRBV20-1 combines with J gene TRBJ1-1; TRBD1 matches 7 bases. The V gene end was trimmed by 6 bases and the J gene end by 4 bases; junction bases not matched to a gene: 5. Looked up from germline, CDR1 is DFQATT and CDR2 is SNEGSKA (reference sequence). The CDR3 is 12 amino acids. The CDR3 protein is CSAAQGSTEAFF. The CDR3 DNA follows: TGCAGTGCAGCACAGGGGTCCACTGAAGCTTTCTTT.

This clonotype was seen repeatedly, ten times or more. The rearrangement links TRBV5-1 to TRBJ1-2, with TRBD1 matching over 10 bases. The J segment lost 4 bases and the V segment lost 0 bases, leaving 0 bases of the junction unmatched. The CDR3 has 14 residues. Germline lookup yields CDR1 SGHRS and CDR2 YFSETQ. This CDR3 reads CASSLGDRGYGYTF. The CDR3 DNA is TGCGCCAGCAGCTTGGGGGACAGGGGCTATGGCTACACCTTC.

The chain employs TRBV28 and TRBJ2-7; no definite D call. Looked up from germline, CDR1 is MDHEN and CDR2 is SYDVKM. The V end was cut by 3 bases, the J end by 3 bases, with 15 bases between. The CDR3 is 15 amino acids. In DNA, the CDR3 is TGTGCCAGCAGTTTCGGTCAGTCGAGCTGCTACGAGCAGTACGTC. It translates to CASSFGQSSCYEQYV.

This clonotype was detected many times. V and J are TRBV30 and TRBJ1-1, with TRBD1 matching 9 bases. V gave up 5 bases and J gave up 0 bases; unmatched junction bases: 4. This CDR3 has 14 residues. In germline, CDR1 is GTSNPN, CDR2 SVGIG (reference sequence). The CDR3 bases are TGTGCCTGGTACAGGGGGCGGGTGAACACTGAAGCTTTCTTT. This gives the protein CAWYRGRVNTEAFF.